The source of this TCR beta chain is a study of identical twins. In TCRdb, the 5' RACE reads were re-called with MiXCR into one record per CDR3 protein. The sample carries 640,000 or so distinct CDR3 sequences, less than 7% recorded once. This clonotype was detected many times. This TCR derives from a man aged 18 to 30 in good health. Material: naive T cells sorted from blood.

Here the CDR3 reads CSARTKQGTGELFF. CDR3 sequence (DNA): TGCAGTGCTAGAACAAAACAGGGCACCGGGGAGCTGTTTTTT. This chain links TRBV20-1 with TRBJ2-2; the D gene is possibly TRBD1 (6 bases). The CDR3 is 14 residues long. Germline V gives CDR1 DFQATT, CDR2 SNEGSKA (reference sequence). The ends were cut back, 2 bases at V and 4 bases at J, with 11 bases in the middle.